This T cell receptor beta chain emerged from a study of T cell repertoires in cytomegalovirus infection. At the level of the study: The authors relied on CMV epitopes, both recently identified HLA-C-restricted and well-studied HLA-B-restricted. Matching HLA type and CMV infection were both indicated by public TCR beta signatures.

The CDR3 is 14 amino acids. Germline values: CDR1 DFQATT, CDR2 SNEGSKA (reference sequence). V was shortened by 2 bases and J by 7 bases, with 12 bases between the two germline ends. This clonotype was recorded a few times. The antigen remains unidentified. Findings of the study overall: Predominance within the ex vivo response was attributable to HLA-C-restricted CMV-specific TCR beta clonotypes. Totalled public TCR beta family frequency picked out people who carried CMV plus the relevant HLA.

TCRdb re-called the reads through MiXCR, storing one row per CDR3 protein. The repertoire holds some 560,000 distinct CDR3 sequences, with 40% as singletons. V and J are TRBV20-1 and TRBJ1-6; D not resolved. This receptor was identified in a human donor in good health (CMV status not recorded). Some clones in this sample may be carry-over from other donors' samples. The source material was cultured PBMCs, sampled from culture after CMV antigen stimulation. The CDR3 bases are TGCAGTGCTAGAAGCTCAATCTCGAATTCACCCCTCCACTTT. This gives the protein CSARSSISNSPLHF.